The 31 T cell receptor beta chains listed next were all sequenced from one sample in a study of T cells in Graves' hyperthyroidism and ophthalmopathy. There were TCR beta CDR3 regions amplified from RNA transcripts. The HTBI primer set drove a first-round RT-PCR of the TCR CDR3. From the multiplex PCR reads, TCRdb called clonotypes with MiXCR, one entry per CDR3 protein. The sample has approximately 700,000 distinct CDR3 sequences; roughly 17% are singletons. Specimen: blood. These TCRs come from a man aged 18 to 29 with Graves' hyperthyroidism.

The gene calls are TRBV7-3 and TRBJ2-3, with D unresolved. CDR3 length: 13 amino acids. V shed 5 bases and J shed 5 bases, with 11 bases lying between them. CDR1 SGHTA and CDR2 FQGTGA come from the germline V gene. The CDR3, as DNA: TGTGCCAGCAGCCGGAATACGAAAGATACGCAGTATTTT. Its protein product is CASSRNTKDTQYF.

This clonotype was recorded many times. The chain's CDR3 is CASSTQSPGNQPQHF. CDR3 in DNA: TGTGCCAGCAGTACGCAGTCCCCTGGCAATCAGCCCCAGCATTTT. This chain connects TRBV2 to TRBJ1-5; D remains ambiguous. Trimming left V 5 bases short and J 2 bases short, with 13 bases between. The CDR3 extends over 15 amino acids. Germline V CDR1 and CDR2: SNHLY, FYNNEI.

With regard to this clonotype: Given a much more abundant clone one base away, this may be a read error. The missing conserved phenylalanine or tryptophan at the end of this CDR3 makes a read error likely. The V and J genes are TRBV2 and TRBJ2-7; D is possibly TRBD2 (7 bases). V was shortened by 6 bases and J by 6 bases, with 21 bases between the two germline ends. There are 15 residues in the CDR3. Germline V gene data show CDR1 as SNHLY and CDR2 as FYNNEI. CDR3 sequence (DNA): TGTGCCAGCAGCGCCTCGGGGGGCGCAATCGTCGAGCAGTACTCC. Its translation: CASSASGGAIVEQYS.

The CDR3 DNA sequence: TGTGCCGGGAAGTTTGTGACAGCTGACACCGGGGAGCTGTTTTTT. This translates into CAGKFVTADTGELFF. The J gene is TRBJ2-2, the V gene TRBV30, with D possibly TRBD1 on 5 matching bases. The CDR3 covers 15 residues. With 8 bases removed from V and 3 bases from J, the gap between germline ends came to 19 bases. Germline V gene sequence: CDR1 GTSNPN, CDR2 SVGIG (reference sequence).

This clonotype was seen a single time. The chain is built from TRBV6-1 and TRBJ1-1; no firm D call. The CDR3 spans 14 residues. V was pared by 5 bases and J by 2 bases, with 12 bases between. Looked up from germline, CDR1 is MNHNS and CDR2 is SASEGT. CDR3 coding DNA: TGTGCCAGCAGTCGCTCGCGAGATAACACTGAAGCTTTCTTT. It yields the protein CASSRSRDNTEAFF.

This clonotype has at least ten counts. The chain carries TRBV27 and TRBJ1-2; D not certain. V dropped 6 bases and J dropped 0 bases, with 14 bases sitting between them. The CDR3 has 15 residues. Germline lookup yields CDR1 MNHEY and CDR2 SMNVEV (reference sequence). CDR3 coding DNA: TGTGCCAGCAGAAAAGGCTCTATTCCTAACTATGGCTACACCTTC. It translates to CASRKGSIPNYGYTF.

This clonotype was detected a few times. The genes are TRBV30 and TRBJ2-7; D not certain. CDR3 size: 16 residues. The germline CDR1 and CDR2 sequences are GTSNPN and SVGIG (reference sequence). V lost 0 bases and J lost 0, with 15 bases in between. The CDR3 nucleotides are TGTGCCTGGAGTGTACCGGGCCTATCGATCTCCTACGAGCAGTACTTC. This translates into CAWSVPGLSISYEQYF.

Details on this clonotype: The junction departs from the called germline gene at one end, perhaps through a read error. The V call is TRBV28, the J call TRBJ2-3; 8 nucleotides match TRBD2. The CDR3 loop spans 15 amino acids. From germline, CDR1 is MDHEN and CDR2 SYDVKM. The CDR3 sequence: CATSTGGRLTDTQYF. Here the CDR3 DNA reads TGTGCCACCAGTACGGGAGGGCGGCTCACAGATACGCAGTATTTT.

The table lists this clonotype with many counts. V is TRBV3-1 and J is TRBJ2-7; TRBD2 agrees at 8 bases. The ends lost 4 bases at V and 4 bases at J; junction bases unmatched: 12. Per germline, CDR1 LGHDT and CDR2 YNNKEL (reference sequence). There are 16 residues in the CDR3. The CDR3 loop reads CASSRLLAARIYEQYF. The DNA of the CDR3 is TGTGCCAGCAGCCGCCTACTAGCGGCAAGGATATACGAGCAGTACTTC.

This clonotype was seen repeatedly, ten times or more. This rearrangement joins TRBV27 to TRBJ2-3, with 8 bases aligning to TRBD2. This CDR3 region has 14 residues. CDR1 and CDR2 from the germline V gene are MNHEY and SMNVEV (reference sequence). V was pared by 2 bases and J by 4 bases, with 2 bases of the junction left unmatched. In DNA form, the CDR3 reads TGTGCCAGCAGTTTAGGGACTAGGGCAGATACGCAGTATTTT. Its translation: CASSLGTRADTQYF.

A word on this clonotype: Here the CDR3 omits its conserved ending phenylalanine or tryptophan, so a read error is the likely source. This chain connects TRBV27 to TRBJ2-7; D may be TRBD2 (5 bases). The CDR3 consists of 14 residues. The V end was cut by 3 bases, the J end by 0 bases, with 9 bases between. CDR1 and CDR2 (germline): MNHEY, SMNVEV (reference sequence). DNA of the CDR3: TGTGCCAGCAGTTTGGGAGTCGGCTCCTACGAGCAGTACTTA. Its translation is CASSLGVGSYEQYL.

The CDR3 DNA reads TGTGCCAGTTCACAGGAACGGCGGGGGGTCAATCAGCCCCAGCATTTT. This codes for CASSQERRGVNQPQHF. The V call is TRBV2, the J call TRBJ1-5, with a possible D match to TRBD1 (5 bases). Germline-derived CDR1 and CDR2 are SNHLY and FYNNEI. The CDR3 spans 16 residues. Trimming took off 9 bases at V and 3 bases at J, with 21 bases between the two ends.

This clonotype has at least ten counts. The chain is built from TRBV28 and TRBJ2-1; possible D gene TRBD2, 6 bases. V lost 11 bases to trimming and J lost 10 bases, with 21 bases between them. Germline V CDR1 and CDR2: MDHEN, SYDVKM. The CDR3 is 13 residues long. DNA for the CDR3: TGTGCCCTCGGGACTGGAACTTACAGGGAGCAGTTCTTC. It translates to CALGTGTYREQFF.

This clonotype was picked up many times. The V call is TRBV20-1, the J call TRBJ2-3; the D gene is possibly TRBD2 (6 bases). The V end was cut by 2 bases, the J end by 0 bases, with 18 bases between. This CDR3 has 17 residues. CDR1 is DFQATT and CDR2 is SNEGSKA in the germline V gene (reference sequence). CDR3 amino acids: CSARPLTSSYSTDTQYF. In DNA, the CDR3 is TGCAGTGCTAGACCCCTTACTAGCTCTTATAGCACAGATACGCAGTATTTT.

For this clonotype: A single base separates this from a much larger clone, so it may be a read error. V is TRBV28 and J is TRBJ1-6; D is uncertain. The CDR3 has 12 residues. CDR1 and CDR2 (germline): MDHEN, SYDVKM. CDR3 nucleotide sequence: TGTGTCAGCAGTTTACCTAATTCACCCCTCCACTTT. Protein product: CVSSLPNSPLHF.

This clonotype showed up just once. This may come from a read error, since a much larger clone is one base off. The chain joins TRBV28 to TRBJ2-1; 11 nucleotides line up with TRBD1. The CDR3 spans 14 residues. Germline V gives CDR1 MDHEN, CDR2 SYDVKM. V gave up 5 bases and J gave up 7 bases; unmatched junction bases: 4. In DNA, the CDR3 is TGTGCCAGCAGTCGGACAGGGGGCGAGAATGAGCAGTTCTTC. Amino acids: CASSRTGGENEQFF.

This clonotype was detected many times. V gene TRBV20-1 combines with J gene TRBJ2-7, with D maybe TRBD1 (6 bases). CDR1 is DFQATT, CDR2 SNEGSKA, per germline (reference sequence). The CDR3 sequence is 11 residues long. The germline V and J ends were trimmed by 2 bases and 7 bases, with 9 bases remaining between them. The CDR3 region is CSARSGVEQYF. CDR3 in DNA: TGCAGTGCTAGATCAGGGGTTGAGCAGTACTTC.

This clonotype was seen at least ten times. The rearrangement uses TRBV12-3 or TRBV12-4 and TRBJ2-1; a weak D match, TRBD2 (5 bases). The CDR3 is 13 amino acids. The ends were cut back, 6 bases at V and 6 bases at J, with 12 bases in the middle. The CDR3, as DNA: TGTGCCAGCAGCTCCGGACTGGGCAATGAGCAGTTCTTC. It translates to CASSSGLGNEQFF.

The sample holds many counts of this clonotype. The chain joins TRBV28 to TRBJ2-7, with a tentative D call TRBD2 (5 bases). The CDR3 runs to 15 residues. Trimming removed 3 bases from V and 3 bases from J, with 15 bases in between. Germline CDR1 reads MDHEN; CDR2 reads SYDVKM. Here the CDR3 DNA reads TGTGCCAGCAGTTTGCCCCGGACTCAGATCTACGAGCAGTACTTC. This sequence encodes CASSLPRTQIYEQYF. The whole variable domain, remainder taken from reference TRBV28 and TRBJ2-7, is DVKVTQSSRYLVKRTGEKVFLECVQDMDHENMFWYRQDPGLGLRLIYFSYDVKMKEKGDIPEGYSVSREKKERFSLILESASTNQTSMYLCASSLPRTQIYEQYFGPGTRLTVT.

The J gene is TRBJ2-1, the V gene TRBV13, with TRBD2 matching 10 bases. Germline V gene lookup returns CDR1 PRHDT and CDR2 FYEKMQ (reference sequence). CDR3 length equals 17 residues. Trimming removed 0 bases from V and 6 bases from J; junction bases left unmatched: 8. CDR3 protein: CASSLGGASGSRNEQFF. In DNA form, the CDR3 reads TGTGCCAGCAGCTTAGGCGGAGCTAGCGGGAGTCGCAATGAGCAGTTCTTC.

This clonotype was seen many times. The chain has TRBV6-1 and TRBJ2-5; D assignment may be TRBD1 or TRBD2 (6 bases each). This CDR3 contains 14 residues. With 6 bases removed from V and 5 bases from J, the gap between germline ends came to 16 bases. CDR1 is MNHNS, CDR2 SASEGT, per germline. In DNA form, the CDR3 reads TGTGCCAGCAGGGGAGACAGAGGGGGGGAGACCCAGTACTTC. Protein: CASRGDRGGETQYF.

The chain carries TRBV9 and TRBJ2-3; perhaps TRBD1 as D (6 bases). Germline values: CDR1 SGDLS, CDR2 YYNGEE. This CDR3 is 15 amino acids long. The ends were cut back, 4 bases at V and 2 bases at J, with 14 bases in the middle. The CDR3 spells CASSLDHRDTDTQYF. The CDR3 nucleotides read TGTGCCAGCAGCCTGGACCACAGGGACACAGATACGCAGTATTTT.

This clonotype was recorded many times. The rearrangement uses TRBV12-3 or TRBV12-4 and TRBJ2-5, with D possibly TRBD2 on 5 matching bases. This CDR3 has 13 residues. V was pared by 3 bases and J by 2 bases, with 7 bases between. The CDR3 region is CASSFLAQETQYF. Here the CDR3 DNA reads TGTGCCAGCAGTTTCCTAGCACAAGAGACCCAGTACTTC.

There are many counts of this clonotype. The chain couples TRBV11-2 to TRBJ2-3; 10 bases match TRBD2. The V gene end was trimmed by 2 bases and the J gene end by 1 base; junction bases not matched to a gene: 3. The CDR3 runs to 16 residues. Germline V lookup: CDR1 SGHAT, CDR2 FQNNGV. The CDR3, as DNA: TGTGCCAGCAGCTTATTAGCGGGAGGAGGCACAGATACGCAGTATTTT. Protein sequence: CASSLLAGGGTDTQYF.

This clonotype appeared a few times. The J gene is TRBJ2-7, the V gene TRBV25-1; TRBD1 is a possible D gene (6 bases). Germline CDR1 is MGHDK and CDR2 is SYGVNS. This CDR3 has 14 amino acids. V lost 4 bases, J lost 7 bases, and 17 bases lay in between. The CDR3 DNA sequence: TGTGCCAGCAGTGCACGGTTACAGGGTCGGGAGCAGTACTTC. It specifies CASSARLQGREQYF.

This clonotype was seen at least ten times. The genes are TRBV28 and TRBJ2-7; 10 bases line up with TRBD1. Germline-derived CDR1 and CDR2 are MDHEN and SYDVKM. This CDR3 is 14 amino acids long. The junction had 9 bases not matched to a gene; V was cut back by 8 bases and J by 5 bases. The CDR3 spells CASGPPGQGNEQYF. In nucleotides, the CDR3 is TGTGCCAGCGGCCCTCCGGGACAGGGGAACGAGCAGTACTTC.

This clonotype has a count of ten or more. The rearrangement links TRBV28 to TRBJ1-2; D unclear. The CDR3 has 14 residues. In germline, CDR1 is MDHEN, CDR2 SYDVKM. V dropped 5 bases and J dropped 3 bases, with 13 bases sitting between them. CDR3: CASSPPGSYYGYTF. The CDR3 nucleotides are TGTGCCAGCAGTCCCCCGGGCAGTTACTATGGCTACACCTTC.

The chain joins TRBV6-2 or TRBV6-3 to TRBJ2-1, with a possible D match to TRBD1 (6 bases). Per the germline V gene, CDR1 is MNHEY and CDR2 is SVGEGT. The CDR3 is 17 amino acids. The V end was cut by 8 bases, the J end by 0 bases, with 20 bases between. CDR3 nucleotides: TGTGCCAGCGATCAGGGGTGGACTCCAATCTCCTACAATGAGCAGTTCTTC. It specifies CASDQGWTPISYNEQFF.

Ten or more counts support this clonotype. The rearrangement links TRBV13 to TRBJ1-1, with D hard to call. Germline lookup yields CDR1 PRHDT and CDR2 FYEKMQ (reference sequence). The CDR3 runs to 14 residues. The V gene lost 5 bases and the J gene lost 7 bases, with 17 bases spanning the gap. The CDR3 DNA reads TGTGCCAGCAGCCGCCGCGTCCGGGCGGGTGAAGCTTTCTTT. Protein sequence: CASSRRVRAGEAFF.

This chain uses TRBV10-3 with TRBJ1-6; 10 bases align to TRBD1. V gave up 7 bases and J gave up 7 bases; unmatched junction bases: 13. The CDR3 runs 17 residues. CDR1 is ENHRY, CDR2 SYGVKD, per germline. The CDR3 is CAITPPGTGVENSPLHF. The CDR3 DNA reads as TGTGCCATCACCCCACCCGGGACAGGGGTAGAGAATTCACCCCTCCACTTT.

This clonotype was seen more than once but under ten times. This chain connects TRBV20-1 to TRBJ2-1, with TRBD2 matching 7 bases. CDR3 length: 13 amino acids. With V trimmed by 5 bases and J by 5 bases, 6 bases remained unmatched. Per the germline V gene, CDR1 is DFQATT and CDR2 is SNEGSKA (reference sequence). Here the CDR3 reads CSAHSSGHNEQFF. CDR3 nucleotide sequence: TGCAGTGCTCATTCTAGCGGTCACAATGAGCAGTTCTTC.